This TCR beta chain was captured by sequencing in a study of cytomegalovirus exposure and HLA in healthy donors. Study conclusions and caveats: Prediction of most subjects' HLA-A and HLA-B alleles by TCR beta sequences was reportedly accurate. As a later analysis showed, a missense DCLRE1C variant was linked to trimming of TCR beta V- and J-genes. A later analysis reportedly found fewer N-insertions in an Asian-associated ancestry cluster than the roughly 670-donor mean. Sequencing artifact likely explains a cluster of highly shared sequence variants.

Amplification used 60 Vbeta primers and 13 Jbeta primers. The table came from immunoSEQ multiplex PCR; TCRdb's copy has only in-frame clones and leaves some out. The sample has some 170,000 clones, more than 60% seen once. About this clone: Its antigen is not identified.

This TCR derives from a human donor in good health. Sequenced input: PBMCs.

As DNA, the CDR3 is TGCGCCAGCAGCCACTCCAAGGACAGGGGGCGTGGCTACACCTTC. The encoded protein is CASSHSKDRGRGYTF. The V call is TRBV4-1, the J call TRBJ1-2, with TRBD1 matching 11 bases. The V gene's germline CDR1 is MGHRA and CDR2 YSYEKL. V lost 3 bases, J lost 7 bases, and 7 bases stayed unmatched. The CDR3 is 15 residues long.